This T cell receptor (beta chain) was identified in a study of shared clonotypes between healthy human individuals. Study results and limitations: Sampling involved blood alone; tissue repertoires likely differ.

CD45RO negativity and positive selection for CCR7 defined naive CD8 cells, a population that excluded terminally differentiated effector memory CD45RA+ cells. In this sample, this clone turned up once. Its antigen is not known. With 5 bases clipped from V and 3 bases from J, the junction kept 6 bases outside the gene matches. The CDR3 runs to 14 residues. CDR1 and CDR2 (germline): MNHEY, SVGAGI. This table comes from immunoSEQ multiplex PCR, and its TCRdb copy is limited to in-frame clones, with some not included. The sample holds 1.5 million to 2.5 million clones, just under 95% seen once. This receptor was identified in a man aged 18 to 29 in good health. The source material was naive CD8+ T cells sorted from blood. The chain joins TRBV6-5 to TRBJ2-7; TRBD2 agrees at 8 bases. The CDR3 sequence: CASSPGRGNYEQYF. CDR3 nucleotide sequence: TGTGCCAGCAGTCCCGGGAGGGGCAACTACGAGCAGTACTTC.